This TCR beta chain was sequenced for a study of cytomegalovirus exposure and HLA in healthy donors. Overall study: As an earlier analysis found, around 190 million T cells yielded 90 million to 140 million unique TCR beta sequences.

A word on this clone: Its antigen is not known.

Whole-study results and caveats: When analyzed later, the rates of TCR association showed variation by HLA locus, with DRB1 the most and HLA-C the fewest. Researchers reported in a later analysis that a missense DCLRE1C variant was tied to TCR beta V- and J-gene trimming.

PCR was performed using 60 Vbeta and 13 Jbeta primers. Libraries were prepared by immunoSEQ multiplex PCR; TCRdb keeps only in-frame clonotypes and omits some of them. The table records over 200,000 clones, around 75% of them present only once. Healthy bone marrow donors made up the donors. The CDR3 length is 13 residues. V was clipped by 4 bases and J by 2 bases, with 9 bases between them. CDR1 and CDR2 (germline): SGHRS, YFSETQ. The rearrangement links TRBV5-1 to TRBJ2-5; a weak D match, TRBD1 (6 bases). The TCR was taken from a woman aged 25-40 years in good health and CMV-seronegative. Material for sequencing was PBMCs. Written as DNA, the CDR3 is TGCGCCAGCAGCGTAGGACAGCAAGAGACCCAGTACTTC. It translates to CASSVGQQETQYF.